Listed below are T cell receptor beta chains from one sample, sequenced in a study of blood T cell repertoires in COVID-19. Using immunoSEQ multiplex PCR, the repertoire was profiled, and TCRdb retains in-frame clones only, with some absent. The data hold approximately 220,000 clones, with nearly 90% observed a single time. The sample comprised PBMCs or T cells enriched from blood (not recorded which). Receptors were obtained from a woman aged 30 to 39 with acute COVID-19. CDR3s include the opening cysteine and the closing phenylalanine or tryptophan. The D gene is left open where the match is weak. The size of a clone is reported for some rows only, either as once, few or many, or as a class for expanded clones.

D gene: TRBD1
clone size: .
J gene: TRBJ2-7
V gene: TRBV6-5
CDR3 DNA: TGTGCCAGCAGCAACGGACAGGGTGGGGCCTACGAGCAGTACTTC
CDR3 protein: CASSNGQGGAYEQYF

D gene: .
clone size: .
J gene: TRBJ1-1
V gene: TRBV5-1
CDR3 DNA: TGCGCCAGCAGCTTGGAGAGCGCGACGCCAAAGGACACTGAAGCTTTCTTT
CDR3 protein: CASSLESATPKDTEAFF

D gene: TRBD2
clone size: .
J gene: TRBJ2-3
V gene: TRBV7-9
CDR3 DNA: TGTGCCAGCAGCTCCCCGGGACTAGCGGGTGCTAGCACAGATACGCAGTATTTT
CDR3 protein: CASSSPGLAGASTDTQYF

D gene: TRBD1
clone size: .
J gene: TRBJ1-3
V gene: TRBV15
CDR3 DNA: TGTGCCACCAGCAGAGAGCAACCGGGACAGTGGGGAGACACCATATATTTT
CDR3 protein: CATSREQPGQWGDTIYF

D gene: .
clone size: .
J gene: TRBJ1-2
V gene: TRBV5-1
CDR3 DNA: TGCGCCAGCAGCTTGGCGTATCCGGGGGAGAGAGACTATGGCTACACCTTC
CDR3 protein: CASSLAYPGERDYGYTF

D gene: TRBD1
clone size: .
J gene: TRBJ1-5
V gene: TRBV5-6
CDR3 DNA: TGTGCCAGCAGCTTCGGACAGGGATGGAATCAGCCCCAGCATTTT
CDR3 protein: CASSFGQGWNQPQHF

D gene: .
clone size: .
J gene: TRBJ2-5
V gene: TRBV9
CDR3 DNA: TGTGCCAGCAGCGGAGGGGGCCAAGAGACCCAGTACTTC
CDR3 protein: CASSGGGQETQYF

D gene: .
clone size: .
J gene: TRBJ1-5
V gene: TRBV30
CDR3 DNA: TGTGCCTGGAGTGGAGATAGCAATCAGCCCCAGCATTTT
CDR3 protein: CAWSGDSNQPQHF

D gene: .
clone size: .
J gene: TRBJ1-1
V gene: TRBV6-5
CDR3 DNA: TGTGTCGCTAAGGTACAGGGAGGGACTGAAGCTTTCTTT
CDR3 protein: CVAKVQGGTEAFF

D gene: TRBD1
clone size: .
J gene: TRBJ1-6
V gene: TRBV7-2
CDR3 DNA: TGTGCCAGCAGCAAGGACAGGGAGTTACGGTCCCTCCACTTT
CDR3 protein: CASSKDRELRSLHF

D gene: .
clone size: .
J gene: TRBJ1-4
V gene: TRBV7-2
CDR3 DNA: TGTGCCAGCAGCCCACACTCTCAGCGGGAAAAACTGTTTTTT
CDR3 protein: CASSPHSQREKLFF

D gene: .
clone size: once
J gene: TRBJ1-2
V gene: TRBV27
CDR3 DNA: TGTGCCAGCAGTTTGCGGGATTCAAGCTATGGCTACACCTTC
CDR3 protein: CASSLRDSSYGYTF

D gene: .
clone size: .
J gene: TRBJ2-7
V gene: TRBV27
CDR3 DNA: TGTGCCAGCAGTATCCACACGCAGGTATCACGCTACGAGCAGTACTTC
CDR3 protein: CASSIHTQVSRYEQYF

D gene: .
clone size: .
J gene: TRBJ2-1
V gene: TRBV19
CDR3 DNA: TGTGCCAGTACTGATACTCCGGGAAGCAATGAGCAGTTCTTC
CDR3 protein: CASTDTPGSNEQFF

D gene: .
clone size: .
J gene: TRBJ2-5
V gene: TRBV12-3/TRBV12-4
CDR3 DNA: TGTGCCAGCAGTCAGCAAGAGACCCAGTACTTC
CDR3 protein: CASSQQETQYF

D gene: .
clone size: .
J gene: TRBJ1-5
V gene: TRBV6-5
CDR3 DNA: TGTGCCAGCACTAACCCGGGGGGCAATCAGCCCCAGCATTTT
CDR3 protein: CASTNPGGNQPQHF

D gene: TRBD2
clone size: once
J gene: TRBJ2-5
V gene: TRBV9
CDR3 DNA: TGTGCCAGCAGCGCCGGGGGACTAGTTCGGGAGACCCAGTACTTC
CDR3 protein: CASSAGGLVRETQYF

D gene: .
clone size: .
J gene: TRBJ2-1
V gene: TRBV7-8
CDR3 DNA: TGTGCCAGCAGCTTAGTTGGGAGCTCCTACAATGAGCAGTTCTTC
CDR3 protein: CASSLVGSSYNEQFF

D gene: TRBD1
clone size: .
J gene: TRBJ1-1
V gene: TRBV11-2
CDR3 DNA: TGTGCCAGCAGCGTTAGGGACAGGGGCACTGAAGCTTTCTTT
CDR3 protein: CASSVRDRGTEAFF

D gene: .
clone size: once
J gene: TRBJ1-2
V gene: TRBV6-5
CDR3 DNA: TGTGCCAGCAGTTACTCGAACCCCGCAGGCGGGCATGGCTACACCTTC
CDR3 protein: CASSYSNPAGGHGYTF

D gene: .
clone size: .
J gene: TRBJ1-1
V gene: TRBV13
CDR3 DNA: TGTGCCAGCAGCCCCAAACCTCGTCGGGAGGGTAGGGACACTGAAGCTTTCTTT
CDR3 protein: CASSPKPRREGRDTEAFF

D gene: TRBD2
clone size: .
J gene: TRBJ2-5
V gene: TRBV3-1/TRBV3-2
CDR3 DNA: TGTGCCAGCAGCCCCGAGGTAGCGGGGGCGGGGACCCAGTACTTC
CDR3 protein: CASSPEVAGAGTQYF

D gene: TRBD1
clone size: few
J gene: TRBJ1-1
V gene: TRBV4-1
CDR3 DNA: TGCGCCAGCAGCCCACGACAGGGAGGTTGGACTGAAGCTTTCTTT
CDR3 protein: CASSPRQGGWTEAFF

D gene: TRBD2
clone size: .
J gene: TRBJ2-1
V gene: TRBV7-3
CDR3 DNA: TGTGCCAGCAGCTTATGGCGGGGGGGCCCCAATGAGCAGTTCTTC
CDR3 protein: CASSLWRGGPNEQFF